The clone carrying this T cell receptor (beta chain) was seen a few times. Its antigen is not identified. Primers: 60 Vbeta forward and 13 Jbeta reverse. Clones were read by immunoSEQ multiplex PCR, and TCRdb kept only the in-frame ones, dropping some. The repertoire holds roughly 120,000 clones, with about 76% as singletons. These data originate in a study of cytomegalovirus exposure and HLA in healthy donors. Overall study: One earlier analysis, a look at some 180 million T cells, found about 100 million unique TCR beta sequences. In an early release, HLA-typed donors contributed some 88 million unique TCR sequences. Findings and caveats of the study: Excluded: some indistinguishable V segments such as TRBV6-2 and TRBV6-3. As a later analysis showed, a missense DCLRE1C variant was linked to trimming of TCR beta V- and J-genes.

The CDR3 is 17 residues long. CDR1 is SGHRS, CDR2 YFSETQ, per germline. The germline V and J ends were trimmed by 3 bases and 2 bases, with 19 bases remaining between them. The source is a woman under 40 in good health and CMV-seronegative. The chain joins TRBV5-1 to TRBJ2-3; the D gene is possibly TRBD2 (7 bases). The specimen was PBMCs. The CDR3 here is CASSSGGGAPATDTQYF. The CDR3 coding sequence is TGCGCCAGCAGCTCGGGTGGGGGGGCCCCGGCCACAGATACGCAGTATTTT.